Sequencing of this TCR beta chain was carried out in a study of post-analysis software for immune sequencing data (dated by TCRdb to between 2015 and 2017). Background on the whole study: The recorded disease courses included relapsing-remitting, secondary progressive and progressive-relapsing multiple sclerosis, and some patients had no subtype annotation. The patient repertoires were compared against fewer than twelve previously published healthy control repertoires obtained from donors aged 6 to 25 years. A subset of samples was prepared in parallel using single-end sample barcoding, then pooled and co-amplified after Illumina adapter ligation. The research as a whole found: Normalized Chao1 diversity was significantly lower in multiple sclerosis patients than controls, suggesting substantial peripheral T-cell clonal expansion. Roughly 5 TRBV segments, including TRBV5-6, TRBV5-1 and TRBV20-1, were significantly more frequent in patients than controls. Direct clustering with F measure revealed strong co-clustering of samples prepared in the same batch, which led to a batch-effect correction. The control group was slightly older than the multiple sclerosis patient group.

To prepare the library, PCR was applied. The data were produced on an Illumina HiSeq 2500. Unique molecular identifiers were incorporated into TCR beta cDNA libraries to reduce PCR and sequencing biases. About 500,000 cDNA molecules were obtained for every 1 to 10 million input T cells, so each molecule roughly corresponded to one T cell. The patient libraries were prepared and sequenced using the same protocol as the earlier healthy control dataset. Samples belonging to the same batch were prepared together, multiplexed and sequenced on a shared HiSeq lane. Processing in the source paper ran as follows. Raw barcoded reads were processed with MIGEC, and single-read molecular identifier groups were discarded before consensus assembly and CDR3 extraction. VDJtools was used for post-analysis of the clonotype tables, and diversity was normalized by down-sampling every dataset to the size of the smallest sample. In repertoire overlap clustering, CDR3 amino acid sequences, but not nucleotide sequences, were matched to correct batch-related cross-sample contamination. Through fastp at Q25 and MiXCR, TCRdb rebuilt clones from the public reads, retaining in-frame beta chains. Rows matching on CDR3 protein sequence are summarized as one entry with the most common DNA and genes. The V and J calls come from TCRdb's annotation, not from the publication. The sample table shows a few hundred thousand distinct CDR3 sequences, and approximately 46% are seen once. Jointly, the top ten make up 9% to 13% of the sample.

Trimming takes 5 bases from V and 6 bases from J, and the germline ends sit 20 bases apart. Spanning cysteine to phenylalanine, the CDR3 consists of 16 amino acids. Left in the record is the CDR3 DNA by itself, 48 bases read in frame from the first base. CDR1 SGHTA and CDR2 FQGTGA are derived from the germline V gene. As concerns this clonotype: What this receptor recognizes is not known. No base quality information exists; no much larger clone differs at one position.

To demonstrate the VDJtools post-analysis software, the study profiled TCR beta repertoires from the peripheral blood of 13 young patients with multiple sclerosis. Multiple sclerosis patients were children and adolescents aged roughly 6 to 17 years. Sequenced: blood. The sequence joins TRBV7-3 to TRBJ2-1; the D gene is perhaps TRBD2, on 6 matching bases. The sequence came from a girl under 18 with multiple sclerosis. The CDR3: CASSPRTREKVNEQFF. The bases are TGTGCCAGCAGCCCCCGGACCCGGGAGAAGGTCAATGAGCAGTTCTTC.